These 27 T cell receptor beta chains were sequenced from one sample in a study of blood T cell repertoires in COVID-19. TCRdb keeps only in-frame clones here, not all; method: immunoSEQ multiplex PCR. The sample consists of 85,000 to 95,000 clones, more than 75% of them appearing once. Specimen: peripheral blood. The receptor source for this set is an older man with acute or convalescent COVID-19.

This chain links TRBV12-5 with TRBJ2-2; D is ambiguous. Germline V gives CDR1 LGHNT, CDR2 FRNRAP. The CDR3 contains 13 residues. V was pared by 4 bases and J by 6 bases, with 9 bases between. CDR3 sequence (DNA): TGTGCTAGTGGTTCGTCACTTCCCGGGGAGCTGTTTTTT. Translation gives CASGSSLPGELFF.

This CDR3 reads CAISDLDPGQKDNYGYTF. CDR3 DNA: TGTGCCATCAGTGATTTGGACCCAGGGCAGAAGGATAACTATGGCTACACCTTC. The chain uses TRBV10-3 and TRBJ1-2, with D possibly matching TRBD1 (5 bases). Trimming shortened V by 3 bases and J by 1 base, and 21 bases separated the two germline ends. CDR3 length: 18 amino acids. The germline CDR1 and CDR2 sequences are ENHRY and SYGVKD.

This sequence joins TRBV7-9 and TRBJ1-5, with no clear D. Germline-derived CDR1 and CDR2 are SEHNR and FQNEAQ (reference sequence). The CDR3 loop spans 16 amino acids. V was clipped by 1 base and J by 2 bases, with 12 bases between them. The CDR3 loop reads CASSLGSGGGNQPQHF. CDR3 DNA sequence: TGTGCCAGCAGCTTAGGAAGCGGAGGCGGCAATCAGCCCCAGCATTTT.

The chain employs TRBV6-5 and TRBJ1-1; a possible D gene is TRBD1 (6 bases). This CDR3 comprises 15 residues. Trimming pared 7 bases from V and 0 bases from J, leaving 15 bases between. Per the germline V gene, CDR1 is MNHEY and CDR2 is SVGAGI. The CDR3 sequence: CASTGVGGMNTEAFF. CDR3 DNA sequence: TGTGCCAGCACCGGGGTAGGGGGAATGAACACTGAAGCTTTCTTT.

V is TRBV5-5 and J is TRBJ1-5; TRBD1 might be the D (5 bases). The CDR3 runs 14 residues. Germline lookup yields CDR1 SGHKS and CDR2 YYEKEE (reference sequence). With 4 bases removed from V and 5 bases from J, the gap between germline ends came to 13 bases. CDR3 sequence (DNA): TGTGCCAGCAGCATGCTATTAGGGGATCAGCCCCAGCATTTT. Protein product: CASSMLLGDQPQHF.

The rearrangement links TRBV27 to TRBJ1-6; a weak D match, TRBD1 (5 bases). This CDR3 has 14 residues. Germline V gene sequence: CDR1 MNHEY, CDR2 SMNVEV (reference sequence). V was clipped by 6 bases and J by 9 bases, with 15 bases between them. CDR3 coding DNA: TGTGCCAGCAGAAGAGGCAGGGAGGGTTCACCCCTCCACTTT. This encodes CASRRGREGSPLHF.

This clone was counted a single time. CDR3: CATGQGDTIYF. The CDR3 DNA follows: TGTGCCACGGGACAGGGGGACACCATATATTTT. The chain combines TRBV24-1 with TRBJ1-3; 11 bases agree with TRBD1. The germline CDR1 and CDR2 sequences are KGHDR and SFDVKD. CDR3 length equals 11 residues. The junction had 0 bases not matched to a gene; V was cut back by 10 bases and J by 8 bases.

This chain joins TRBV5-1 and TRBJ1-6; TRBD1 is a possible D gene (6 bases). In germline, CDR1 is SGHRS, CDR2 YFSETQ. The ends were cut back, 3 bases at V and 1 base at J, with 14 bases in the middle. The CDR3 runs to 17 residues. The CDR3 region is CASSYSGQSSYNSPLHF. CDR3 DNA: TGCGCCAGCAGCTATTCGGGACAAAGTTCCTATAATTCACCCCTCCACTTT.

The chain uses TRBV28 and TRBJ1-2, with D maybe TRBD1 (6 bases). Germline values: CDR1 MDHEN, CDR2 SYDVKM. Trimming took off 7 bases at V and 3 bases at J, with 18 bases between the two ends. CDR3 size: 15 residues. CDR3 amino acids: CASTPTGDNYYGYTF. CDR3 bases: TGTGCCAGCACCCCGACCGGGGACAACTACTATGGCTACACCTTC.

V is TRBV20-1 and J is TRBJ1-2, with TRBD1 as a possible D gene (5 bases). The CDR3 is made up of 13 amino acids. Germline V gene sequence: CDR1 DFQATT, CDR2 SNEGSKA (reference sequence). Trimming removed 3 bases at V and 4 bases at J, with 12 bases between. CDR3 in DNA: TGCAGTGCTAGTCAGGGTTTGGGCTATGGCTACACCTTC. Amino acids: CSASQGLGYGYTF.

There are a few counts of this clone. The chain combines TRBV5-6 with TRBJ1-4, with 10 bases fitting TRBD1. J lost 0 bases, V lost 2 bases, and 4 bases had no gene match. This CDR3 has 17 amino acids. Germline lookup yields CDR1 SGHDT and CDR2 YYEEEE. Written as DNA, the CDR3 is TGTGCCAGCAGCTTAGGGACAGGGGCTCCAACTAATGAAAAACTGTTTTTT. Translation gives CASSLGTGAPTNEKLFF. The whole variable domain, remainder taken from reference TRBV5-6 and TRBJ1-4, is DAGVTQSPTHLIKTRGQQVTLRCSPKSGHDTVSWYQQALGQGPQFIFQYYEEEERQRGNFPDRFSGHQFPNYSSELNVNALLLGDSALYLCASSLGTGAPTNEKLFFGSGTQLSVL.

The chain has TRBV5-1 and TRBJ2-7; D gene unclear. The CDR3 length is 12 residues. Trimming shortened V by 8 bases and J by 3 bases, and 12 bases separated the two germline ends. Germline CDR1 and CDR2: SGHRS and YFSETQ. The CDR3 DNA is TGCGCCAGTAAAAAGCCCCTCTACGAGCAGTACGTC. This gives the protein CASKKPLYEQYV.

This clone was seen only once. V and J are TRBV6-5 and TRBJ2-1, with 7 bases aligning to TRBD1. Germline V gene lookup returns CDR1 MNHEY and CDR2 SVGAGI. The CDR3 loop spans 15 amino acids. V shed 4 bases and J 7 bases; nucleotides not matched to a gene: 10. This chain's CDR3 is CASSFGQAPTNEQFF. DNA of the CDR3: TGTGCCAGCAGTTTCGGACAGGCGCCGACGAATGAGCAGTTCTTC.

The chain is built from TRBV29-1 and TRBJ2-5; 13 bases are a match to TRBD2. The CDR3 is made up of 16 amino acids. From germline, CDR1 is SQVTM and CDR2 ANQGSEA. The CDR3 reads CTETSGRRLDQETQYF. CDR3 nucleotides: TGCACGGAGACTAGCGGGAGGAGATTGGATCAAGAGACCCAGTACTTC.

Written as DNA, the CDR3 is TGTGCCAGCAGTGAGTCGGACTCGCTGGGCTATGGCTACACCTTC. Translated: CASSESDSLGYGYTF. The chain recombines TRBV2 with TRBJ1-2; D not resolved. Germline V gene sequence: CDR1 SNHLY, CDR2 FYNNEI. Trimming pared 3 bases from V and 4 bases from J, leaving 15 bases between. This CDR3 is built from 15 residues. Complete variable domain (other parts from reference TRBV2 and TRBJ1-2): EPEVTQTPSHQVTQMGQEVILRCVPISNHLYFYWYRQILGQKVEFLVSFYNNEISEKSEIFDDQFSVERPDGSNFTLKIRSTKLEDSAMYFCASSESDSLGYGYTFGSGTRLTVV.

This clone has a single count. This chain connects TRBV2 to TRBJ2-7; 7 positions match TRBD2. CDR1 and CDR2 from the germline V gene are SNHLY and FYNNEI. The CDR3 sequence is 15 residues long. The J segment lost 4 bases and the V segment lost 3 bases, leaving 9 bases of the junction unmatched. The CDR3 spells CASSDGGTGYYEQYV. In nucleotides, the CDR3 is TGTGCCAGCAGTGACGGGGGGACTGGATATTACGAGCAGTACGTC.

The chain joins TRBV15 to TRBJ2-1, with 7 bases identical to TRBD1. V shed 3 bases and J 7 bases; nucleotides not matched to a gene: 3. Germline-derived CDR1 and CDR2 are LNHNV and YYDKDF (reference sequence). The CDR3 is 13 residues long. The CDR3 nucleotides are TGTGCCACCAGCAGTACAGGGGAGAATGAGCAGTTCTTC. Translating gives CATSSTGENEQFF.

This sequence joins TRBV23-1 and TRBJ1-1, with D tentatively TRBD1 (6 bases). TRBV23-1 is an ORF, and what it does is uncertain. V lost 5 bases and J lost 1, with 17 bases in between. The CDR3 spans 16 residues. CDR3: CASSEGQPKENTEAFF. The CDR3 nucleotides read TGCGCCAGCAGTGAAGGACAGCCCAAGGAGAACACTGAAGCTTTCTTT.

This clone was seen more than once but under ten times. The chain joins TRBV3-1 (or the pseudogene TRBV3-2) to TRBJ1-1; no clear D. The CDR3 contains 15 residues. V was trimmed by 0 bases and J by 0 bases, leaving 8 bases between them. Germline V gives CDR1 LGHDT, CDR2 YNNKEL (reference sequence). CDR3 protein: CASSQDRGMNTEAFF. The CDR3 DNA follows: TGTGCCAGCAGCCAAGATCGCGGCATGAACACTGAAGCTTTCTTT.

This chain connects TRBV27 to TRBJ1-1, with D unclear. V was cut by 3 bases and J by 1 base, with 9 bases left in between. Germline CDR1 MNHEY, CDR2 SMNVEV (reference sequence). The CDR3 runs to 14 residues. DNA of the CDR3: TGTGCCAGCAGTTTCTACAGCCAGAACACTGAAGCTTTCTTT. Encoded protein: CASSFYSQNTEAFF.

To note about this clone: The junction and the germline gene differ at one end; a read error may be behind it. The V call is TRBV3-1 (or the pseudogene TRBV3-2), the J call TRBJ1-1; the D gene is possibly TRBD1 (6 bases). Germline assignment: CDR1 LGHDT and CDR2 YNNKEL (reference sequence). The CDR3 runs 15 residues. The CDR3 nucleotides read TGTGCCAGCACCCAAACCAACAGGGTGGGCACTGAAGCTTTCTTT. Residues: CASTQTNRVGTEAFF.

J is TRBJ1-6 and V is TRBV7-8; maybe TRBD1 (6 bases). The CDR3 covers 16 residues. Germline CDR1 and CDR2: SGHVS and FQNEAQ. Trimming pared 0 bases from V and 7 bases from J, leaving 13 bases between. The CDR3 loop reads CASSLALRTENSPLHF. The CDR3 DNA sequence: TGTGCCAGCAGCTTAGCTCTTCGGACAGAGAATTCACCCCTCCACTTT. Complete variable domain (other parts from reference TRBV7-8 and TRBJ1-6): GAGVSQSPRYKVAKRGQDVALRCDPISGHVSLFWYQQALGQGPEFLTYFQNEAQLDKSGLPSDRFFAERPEGSVSTLKIQRTQQEDSAVYLCASSLALRTENSPLHFGNGTRLTVT.

CDR3 sequence (DNA): TGTGCCAGCAGTTTACTACAGTTGAATTCACCCCTCCACTTT. This sequence encodes CASSLLQLNSPLHF. The gene calls are TRBV28 and TRBJ1-6; D remains ambiguous. V lost 2 bases and J lost 7, with 9 bases in between. The CDR3 spans 14 residues. Germline V lookup: CDR1 MDHEN, CDR2 SYDVKM.

This chain joins TRBV7-3 and TRBJ2-3; 7 bases fit TRBD1. CDR1 SGHTA and CDR2 FQGTGA come from the germline V gene. Germline trimming cut 1 base from V and 7 bases from J; bases unmatched to any gene: 11. This CDR3 is built from 16 residues. CDR3 amino acids: CASSLRGLPGQNTQYF. CDR3 in DNA: TGTGCCAGCAGCTTAAGAGGGCTCCCGGGACAGAATACGCAGTATTTT.

The gene calls are TRBV18 and TRBJ2-6; D possibly corresponds to TRBD2 (5 bases). Germline assignment: CDR1 KGHSH and CDR2 LQKENI. The V gene lost 4 bases and the J gene lost 0 bases, with 13 bases spanning the gap. The CDR3 is made up of 17 amino acids. The CDR3 DNA reads as TGTGCCAGCTCACTCGGACTGTCTAGCTCTGGGGCCAACGTCCTGACTTTC. Translated: CASSLGLSSSGANVLTF.

The rearrangement uses TRBV15 and TRBJ2-5; D gene uncertain. Germline CDR1 LNHNV, CDR2 YYDKDF (reference sequence). The CDR3 contains 15 residues. The V gene lost 0 bases and the J gene lost 4 bases, with 12 bases spanning the gap. CDR3 protein: CATSRDLIPGETQYF. CDR3 bases: TGTGCCACCAGCAGAGATCTGATCCCGGGAGAGACCCAGTACTTC.

This rearrangement joins TRBV9 to TRBJ1-5; the D gene is possibly TRBD1 (6 bases). Germline V lookup: CDR1 SGDLS, CDR2 YYNGEE. Trimming pared 0 bases from V and 5 bases from J, leaving 9 bases between. The CDR3 loop spans 14 amino acids. The CDR3 protein is CASSVVGGDQPQHF. CDR3 nucleotide sequence: TGTGCCAGCAGCGTAGTTGGGGGCGATCAGCCCCAGCATTTT.